The rows below give T cell receptor beta chains drawn from one sample of a study of T-cell memory formation after mild COVID-19. TCRdb analysed the 5' RACE reads with MiXCR anew, one entry per CDR3 protein. The data contain a few hundred thousand distinct CDR3 sequences, 8.5% to 9.5% of them singletons. The specimen was PBMCs or a T cell subset sorted from them (not recorded which). The origin of the receptors is a man aged 18 to 29 who had mild COVID-19 (a few samples of this study predate the infection). Cell type and time point are not known. Each CDR3 is given with its conserved first and last residue.

TRBV9	TRBJ2-3	15	CASATQPLVTDTQYF
TRBV15	TRBJ2-3	15	CATSRVAGVTDTQYF
TRBV5-1	TRBJ2-3	16	CASSSADRGRSDTQYF
TRBV2	TRBJ2-2	15	CASLRDVPLTGELFF
TRBV6-5	TRBJ1-2	15	CASSYSDGGLYGYTF
TRBV11-3	TRBJ2-1	16	CASSLAPASPDLEQFF
TRBV14	TRBJ2-3	15	CASSSLAGGADTQYF
TRBV29-1	TRBJ2-1	11	CSPRTGDWQFF
TRBV9	TRBJ2-1	16	CASSVEGRGSYNEQFF
TRBV20-1	TRBJ1-3	11	CSARGTHTIYF
TRBV7-2	TRBJ2-3	11	CASTKGHTQYF
TRBV7-9	TRBJ1-2	14	CASSLAVEDYGYTF
TRBV20-1	TRBJ2-7	13	CSARTVSSYEQYF
TRBV9	TRBJ2-3	16	CASSVEGRVQTDTQYF
TRBV27	TRBJ2-5	15	CASRSNRDRKETQYF
TRBV18	TRBJ2-1	16	CASSPGLAGNYNEQFF
TRBV4-3	TRBJ2-2	16	CASSSDGGAGTGELFF
TRBV30	TRBJ2-3	13	CAVSPDGTDTQYF
TRBV7-8	TRBJ2-3	16	CASSYSPGVGPDTQYF
TRBV2	TRBJ1-2	15	CASSETWGANYGYTF
TRBV27	TRBJ2-2	18	CASSFYYSGGPNTGELFF
TRBV7-2	TRBJ2-7	13	CASSPSTGNEQYF
TRBV11-2	TRBJ2-3	14	CASSLAAYTDTQYF
TRBV5-1	TRBJ1-1	13	CASSLNSRTEAFF
TRBV12-3/TRBV12-4	TRBJ1-2	13	CASIIYGGYGYTF
TRBV5-1	TRBJ2-2	16	CASSPLTSGNTGELFF
TRBV27	TRBJ2-3	15	CASSPSMASTDTQYF
TRBV10-3	TRBJ2-2	15	CAISEGAENTGELFF
TRBV24-1	TRBJ2-3	13	CATSQGGTDTQYF
TRBV7-2	TRBJ2-7	15	CASSKALLSTYEQYF
TRBV9	TRBJ1-1	13	CASSVFSGTEAFF
TRBV5-5	TRBJ2-7	15	CASSPHRGLSYEQYF
TRBV7-3	TRBJ2-3	16	CASSPKGGGGTDTQYF
TRBV25-1	TRBJ2-7	16	CASSDPTGAFSYEQYF
TRBV5-1	TRBJ2-1	13	CASSLDGYNEQFF
TRBV4-3	TRBJ2-2	18	CASSQEQAGPINTGELFF
TRBV5-1	TRBJ1-2	12	CASSPQELGYTF
TRBV6-5	TRBJ1-6	15	CASSYSSVGVSPLHF
TRBV27	TRBJ2-1	13	CASSLPPSNEQFF
TRBV7-9	TRBJ2-1	13	CASSLESQHEQFF
TRBV20-1	TRBJ2-1	15	CSARDEVATGSEQFF
TRBV11-3	TRBJ2-1	18	CASSLDHSGTSRYNEQFF
TRBV20-1	TRBJ1-4	13	CSARAPGHEKLFF
TRBV20-1	TRBJ1-2	12	CSASREVYGYTF
TRBV12-3/TRBV12-4	TRBJ2-7	15	CASSGTRTGTYEQYF
TRBV6-1	TRBJ2-5	16	CASSEPPREDTKTQYF
TRBV7-3	TRBJ2-1	13	CASSLQGQTEQFF
TRBV9	TRBJ2-3	20	CASSGPGLIVGTSSTDTQYF
TRBV4-3	TRBJ2-5	11	CASSQDKTQYF
TRBV12-3/TRBV12-4	TRBJ2-1	14	CASSFSDRGNEQFF
TRBV7-9	TRBJ1-6	14	CASSLTGGHSPLHF
TRBV7-2	TRBJ2-1	14	CASSLGQVFNEQFF
TRBV7-8	TRBJ2-1	16	CASSRANLVMGNEQFF
TRBV20-1	TRBJ2-3	13	CSASPGARDTQYF
TRBV7-2	TRBJ1-1	11	CASSLPTEAFF
TRBV5-1	TRBJ2-5	16	CASRPGTSGLGETQYF